This T cell receptor beta chain is from a study of blood T cell repertoires in COVID-19. On the study more broadly: Samples of COVID-19 (acute and convalescent) were obtained from the United States, Italy and Spain. From T cells, B-cell-depleted T cells, or PBMCs came the material, which was cDNA or gDNA.

In the original analysis: Cell counts per sample came from amplifying reference gene primers. Sequencing used immunoSEQ multiplex PCR; TCRdb keeps in-frame clones, though not all of them. That table gives V, J and clone size, and the DNA gave D and trimming. The data hold over 200,000 clones, with 92% observed a single time. It was during active infection that Seattle patients were enrolled and then longitudinally followed. Germline V CDR1 and CDR2: SGHDN, FVKESK. V was clipped by 1 base and J by 0 bases, with 9 bases between them. This CDR3 is 15 amino acids long. The chain couples TRBV14 to TRBJ1-1, with D unclear. This receptor was identified in a man in his sixties with COVID-19, enrolled during active disease. Sequencing was performed on peripheral blood. CDR3 coding DNA: TGTGCCAGCAGCCAAGGTAGATACTTGAACACTGAAGCTTTCTTT. Its protein is CASSQGRYLNTEAFF.